Sequencing of this T cell receptor beta chain was carried out in a study of OX40 agonist ivuxolimab in advanced cancers. Notes on the research overall: Ivuxolimab was an agonistic, fully human IgG2 monoclonal antibody directed against OX40 (CD134), a costimulatory receptor. Intravenous ivuxolimab was administered to patients every 2 weeks at six dose levels: 0.01, 0.1, 0.3, 1.5, 3 and 10 mg/kg. Among the roughly 52 dose-escalation patients, approximately 20 had hepatocellular carcinoma, roughly 15 melanoma, 9 renal cell carcinoma and 9 head and neck cancer. The dose-escalation cohort was 82.7% male with a mean age of about 54 years, ranging from about 23 to 85. Prior anti-PD-1, anti-PD-L1 or anti-CTLA-4 therapy was permitted, and about two fifths of dose-escalation patients had received checkpoint inhibitors. Partial responses were achieved by three dose-escalation patients, of whom one had hepatocellular carcinoma and two had cutaneous melanoma. Peripheral TCRbeta sequencing aimed to test whether ivuxolimab altered TCR sequence diversity and caused clonal T-cell expansion. The paper covers the monotherapy dose-escalation part of the phase I ivuxolimab trial, which included N of about 56 patients.

Paper-wide results and their limitations: Low levels of normalized T-cell clonal expansion were also seen in some nonresponding patients. After ivuxolimab, CD8+ T cells had more expanded clones than CD4+ T cells on average. In the 0.1-3.0 mg/kg groups, partial responders were among the patients with the lowest normalized peripheral clonal expansion, particularly in CD8+ T cells. The antigen specificity of the clonally expanded peripheral T cells was not determined. Clonal expansion of both CD4+ and CD8+ blood T cells was observed from baseline to week 6 at doses 0.1 to 3.0 mg/kg.

For sequencing of the TCRbeta CDR3 region, genomic DNA was extracted from the sorted cells. The immunoSEQ Assay was used for sequencing of TCRbeta CDR3 regions. Held by TCRdb, this immuneACCESS table contains in-frame sequences only and omits some clones. Under half of the omission traces to an unresolved V gene where checked; the cause of the rest is unknown. This sample is represented by about 69,000 clones; 84% of them were singletons. Roughly 7.9% of the sample is in the top ten clones. Concerning this clone: Its antigen is not yet known. Base qualities were left out, and no much larger clone turns up one base away.

Between the V and J ends, shortened by 3 bases and 5 bases respectively, the junction contains 16 bases. The germline V gene (reference sequence) yields GTSNPN for CDR1 and SVGIG for CDR2. From the cysteine through the phenylalanine, the CDR3 covers 14 amino acids. The retained sequence is limited to the CDR3, 42 bases, with the frame set at the first base. The trial excluded patients who had a history of autoimmune disease or were on systemic immunosuppression. Peripheral blood for TCR sequencing was drawn from every dose cohort at baseline, at cycle 4 day 1 and at cycle 7 day 1. The samples were taken from a phase I, first-in-human, multicenter, open-label dose-escalation trial of ivuxolimab. Adults with locally advanced or metastatic head and neck squamous cell, hepatocellular, melanoma or renal cell carcinoma were enrolled in the trial. Before TCR sequencing, CD4+ T cells and CD8+ T cells were sorted from peripheral blood as separate populations.

This sequence was found in an adult with an advanced solid tumor such as melanoma, head and neck, liver or kidney cancer. The chain was built from TRBV30 and TRBJ1-1; TRBD1 is perhaps the D gene, given 5 matching bases. This material consisted of CD4+ or CD8+ T cells sorted from blood, taken in a trial of the OX40 agonist ivuxolimab. The CDR3 in this case is CAWRFQGGVTEAFF. The nucleotides are TGTGCCTGGAGATTTCAGGGAGGGGTAACTGAAGCTTTCTTT.